What follows are 2 T cell receptor beta chains derived from one specimen sequenced in a study of cytomegalovirus exposure and HLA in healthy donors. Primers: 60 Vbeta forward and 13 Jbeta reverse. Clones were read by immunoSEQ multiplex PCR, and TCRdb kept only the in-frame ones, dropping some. The sample has some 150,000 clones, 65% to 90% seen once. Sample: PBMCs. Receptors originate from a man in his fifties or sixties in good health and CMV-seropositive.

This clone was observed a single time. The rearrangement uses TRBV5-4 and TRBJ2-7, with 9 bases that match TRBD2. The V segment lost 6 bases and the J segment 5 bases; nucleotides outside the gene matches: 6. The CDR3 has 13 residues. In germline, CDR1 is SGHNT, CDR2 YYREEE (reference sequence). The CDR3 DNA is TGTGCCAGCAAACCGGGACTAGCAGACGAGCAGTACTTC. Amino acids: CASKPGLADEQYF.

The V call is TRBV2, the J call TRBJ2-5; D perhaps matches TRBD2 (6 bases). V shed 6 bases and J shed 0 bases, with 14 bases lying between them. Germline V CDR1 and CDR2: SNHLY, FYNNEI. This CDR3 has 15 amino acids. The CDR3 reads CASRGRDWDQETQYF. DNA of the CDR3: TGTGCCAGCAGGGGCAGGGACTGGGACCAAGAGACCCAGTACTTC. The complete variable domain, with remaining parts taken from reference TRBV2 and TRBJ2-5, reads EPEVTQTPSHQVTQMGQEVILRCVPISNHLYFYWYRQILGQKVEFLVSFYNNEISEKSEIFDDQFSVERPDGSNFTLKIRSTKLEDSAMYFCASRGRDWDQETQYFGPGTRLLVL.